This entry concerns a single T cell receptor beta chain. Its target antigen remains unknown. No base qualities exist here, and no much larger clone lies one base off it. This entry belongs to a study of control samples from healthy donors and cancer patients (dated by TCRdb to the early 2020s). Library preparation employed the immunoSEQ multiplex PCR assay. In its TCRdb copy, this immuneACCESS table keeps in-frame sequences only and misses some clones. Where compared with another copy, unresolved V genes explain less than half of these, and the others have no known cause. The sample table holds fewer than 200,000 clones, of which around 90% were seen once. The ten largest clones capture around 1.5% of the sample. Germline trimming: 6 bases from V, 6 bases from J; junction bases outside gene matches: 10. The germline V gene supplies CDR1 MNHEY and CDR2 SVGEGT. There are 16 amino acids in the CDR3, from cysteine to phenylalanine inclusive. CDR3 DNA only is kept here, 48 bases in frame from base 1.

This sequence was found in a man aged 25 to 40 in good health. The chain couples TRBV6-2 or TRBV6-3 to TRBJ2-1; a stretch of 11 junction bases matches TRBD2. The sequenced sample was blood. The nucleotides read TGTGCCAGCAGCCTCAGCCCGGGACTAGCGGTCAATGAGCAGTTCTTC. Translated, it gives CASSLSPGLAVNEQFF.